These T cell receptor beta chains were read from a single sample in a study of HIV-infected patients and healthy controls. MiXCR was run by TCRdb on the 5' RACE reads, yielding one entry per CDR3 protein. The sample carries 9,000 to 9,500 distinct CDR3 sequences, about 5% recorded once. The sample comprised blood. The receptor source for this set is an adult in good health. CDR3s include the opening cysteine and the closing phenylalanine or tryptophan. A D gene is named only where the DNA matches it firmly. Clone size appears in some rows only: once, few, many, or a class for an expanded clone.

>TRBV5-6|many|TRBJ2-2|NA
TGTGCCAGCTGCCGCCTGGCGGATGAGCTCACCGGGGAGCTGTTTTTT
CASCRLADELTGELFF
>TRBV19|many|TRBJ1-5|NA
TGTGCCAGTAGTATAGGGGGGGCTTCGGGCAATCAGCCCCAGCATTTT
CASSIGGASGNQPQHF
>TRBV21-1|medium-sized|TRBJ1-5|NA
TGTGCCAGCAGCAAAAATTTTACTAATCAGCCCCAGCATTTT
CASSKNFTNQPQHF
>TRBV7-9|many|TRBJ2-1|NA
TGTGCCAGCAGCTTAGCGGGAGTGGGGCATGAGCAGTTCTTC
CASSLAGVGHEQFF
>TRBV6-1|many|TRBJ2-1|TRBD2
TGTGCCAGCAGTGAAAGTAGGGTAGTAGCGGGGTCCCACAATGAGCAGTTCTTC
CASSESRVVAGSHNEQFF
>TRBV5-1|NA|TRBJ2-5|NA
TGCGCCAGCAGCTTCCACAGCGACCAAGAGACCCAGTACTTC
CASSFHSDQETQYF
>TRBV19|medium-sized|TRBJ2-1|NA
TGTGCCAGTAGTTACCCCTCCGGGTACAATGAGCAGTTCTTC
CASSYPSGYNEQFF
>TRBV20-1|many|TRBJ1-2|NA
TGCAGCTTCATCGGGGGGCAGGGTAACTATGGCTACACCTTC
CSFIGGQGNYGYTF
>TRBV11-2|medium-sized|TRBJ1-1|NA
TGTGCCAGCAGCCGAGCCGCGGGCCCCACTGAAGCTTTCTTT
CASSRAAGPTEAFF
>TRBV7-9|medium-sized|TRBJ1-2|NA
TGTGCCAGCAGTCAAACCGGACGGATCTATGGCTACACCTTC
CASSQTGRIYGYTF
>TRBV6-4|many|TRBJ1-1|NA
TGTGCCAGCAGTGACTCTTTGGAAGCCACTGAAGCTTTCTTT
CASSDSLEATEAFF
>TRBV18|many|TRBJ1-1|NA
TGTGCCAGCTCACGGGCGGCGAACACTGAAGCTTTCTTT
CASSRAANTEAFF
>TRBV5-1|many|TRBJ1-1|NA
TGCGCCAGCAGCTGGGGGCGGGCGGTTGATATGAACACTGAAGCTTTCTTT
CASSWGRAVDMNTEAFF
>TRBV10-3|medium-sized|TRBJ2-3|NA
TGTGCCATCAGTGGAAAGGAGGGGCGCGTCGGAGATACGCAGTATTTT
CAISGKEGRVGDTQYF
>TRBV10-3|many|TRBJ2-3|NA
TGTGCCATCAGTGAGTCCAGCAGAGGAGGAACAGATACGCAGTATTTT
CAISESSRGGTDTQYF
>TRBV5-5|medium-sized|TRBJ2-5|NA
TGTGCCAGCAGCCAGGGAACAGAGACCCAGTACTTC
CASSQGTETQYF
>TRBV20-1|medium-sized|TRBJ1-5|TRBD1
TGCAGTGCAGCAGACAGGGTGAGCAATCAGCCCCAGCATTTT
CSAADRVSNQPQHF
>TRBV28|medium-sized|TRBJ2-5|TRBD1
TGTGCCAGCAGTACCCGGGACAGGGGGCCCGAGACCCAGTACTTC
CASSTRDRGPETQYF
>TRBV6-1|medium-sized|TRBJ2-1|NA
TGTGCCAGCAGTGCGGTTGAGAGCGAGCAGTTCTTC
CASSAVESEQFF
>TRBV7-3|medium-sized|TRBJ2-1|TRBD2
TGTGCCAGCAGCGTCCGACTAGCGGGCAGCGATGAGCAGTTCTTC
CASSVRLAGSDEQFF
>TRBV20-1|many|TRBJ2-1|NA
TGCAGTGCTAGAACTACGATGGGGGGAGAGAGTGGGGTACTCCAGCAGTTCTTC
CSARTTMGGESGVLQQFF
>TRBV29-1|few|TRBJ2-2|NA
TGCAGCGTTCTGGACAGCACCGGGGAGCTGTTTTTT
CSVLDSTGELFF
>TRBV7-6|medium-sized|TRBJ1-6|NA
TGTGCCAGCAGTTATAGACAGGACGGGAATTCACCCCTCCACTTT
CASSYRQDGNSPLHF
>TRBV10-1|medium-sized|TRBJ2-7|NA
TGCGCCAGCAGTGATCCGACGTCGCGGCCTGAACTAGCTTACGAGCAGTACTTC
CASSDPTSRPELAYEQYF
>TRBV10-3|many|TRBJ1-2|NA
TGTGCCATCAGTGAGTTCCGGACGGTCAACTATGGCTACACCTTC
CAISEFRTVNYGYTF
>TRBV7-8|medium-sized|TRBJ2-5|NA
TGTGCCAGCAGCTTATTGGCAGGGACCGAAGAGACCCAGTACTTC
CASSLLAGTEETQYF
>TRBV2|medium-sized|TRBJ2-3|NA
TGTGCCAGCAGGAACCGCGTCTCTGGTGGTACGCAGTATTTT
CASRNRVSGGTQYF
>TRBV7-9|many|TRBJ2-3|NA
TGTGCCAGCAGCCCGACAGGACCTTCAGATACGCAGTATTTT
CASSPTGPSDTQYF
>TRBV18|medium-sized|TRBJ2-1|NA
TGTGCCAGCCAGGACCGGAACGCCGCGGGTGAGCAGTTCTTC
CASQDRNAAGEQFF
>TRBV5-4|NA|TRBJ2-3|NA
TGTGCCAGCAGCCCACCGGGACTCTTCACAGATACGCAGTATTTT
CASSPPGLFTDTQYF
>TRBV6-6|many|TRBJ1-5|NA
TGTGCCAGCAGTTACCCGGCAGGGAATCAGCCCCAGCATTTT
CASSYPAGNQPQHF
>TRBV4-3|NA|TRBJ2-1|NA
TGCGCCAGCAGCCAAGATCGATATTCCTACAATGAGCAGTTCTTC
CASSQDRYSYNEQFF
>TRBV20-1|medium-sized|TRBJ2-7|TRBD2
TGCAGTGCCTCAGCGGGGGAGGGGAGGGAGCAGTACTTC
CSASAGEGREQYF
>TRBV7-3|few|TRBJ2-2|NA
TGTGCCAGCAGCTTAAGGTCCCTTTTGCCAGGGGGGGGCACCGGGGAGCTGTTTTTT
CASSLRSLLPGGGTGELFF
>TRBV6-2/TRBV6-3|medium-sized|TRBJ2-1|NA
TGTGCCAGCTGGGGGGACTCGACCAACAATGAGCAGTTCTTC
CASWGDSTNNEQFF
>TRBV12-3/TRBV12-4|many|TRBJ2-3|NA
TGTGCCAGCAGTTTAGGGTCAGGACCTAGGACGCAGTATTTT
CASSLGSGPRTQYF
>TRBV18|medium-sized|TRBJ1-5|NA
TGTGCCAGCTCACCATCCCTAATGCGAGGGAATCAGCCCCAGCATTTT
CASSPSLMRGNQPQHF
>TRBV10-3|many|TRBJ1-5|NA
TGTGCCGTTTCAGGGCAGGGCAATCAGCCCCAGCATTTT
CAVSGQGNQPQHF
>TRBV12-3/TRBV12-4|medium-sized|TRBJ1-5|NA
TGTGCCAGCAGTCGGGACGTACAGAATCAGCCCCAGCATTTT
CASSRDVQNQPQHF
>TRBV5-8|many|TRBJ1-5|NA
TGTGCCAGCAGCTTGGTCCGGGATCAGCCCCAGCATTTT
CASSLVRDQPQHF
>TRBV6-5|many|TRBJ2-1|NA
TGTGCCAGCAGTCGGAAGACAGGATTCTTAGGTAATGAGCAGTTCTTC
CASSRKTGFLGNEQFF
>TRBV3-1|NA|TRBJ2-1|TRBD1
TGTGCCAGCAGCACCTTCCCGGACAGGAGGTACAATGAGCAGTTCTTC
CASSTFPDRRYNEQFF